Listed below are T cell receptor beta chains from one sample, sequenced in a study of T cells in tumors after PD-1 blockade. The repertoire was sequenced with immunoSEQ multiplex PCR; TCRdb's copy has only in-frame clones and lacks some. Altogether 32,000 or so clones are present, about three quarters being singletons, with the ten largest covering around 40%. Sequenced here: PBMCs, sampled before anti-PD-1 treatment. The origin of the receptors is a human donor with basal cell carcinoma. The CDR3 runs from the conserved cysteine through the conserved F or W. D genes are given only for firm matches. Some rows mark clone size as missing; the rest say once, few, many or name a class of expanded clone.

>TRBV15|TRBD1|NA|TRBJ1-5
CATSRVKGQGAGQPQHF
TGTGCCACCAGCAGAGTCAAGGGACAGGGGGCTGGTCAGCCCCAGCATTTT
>TRBV7-9|NA|NA|TRBJ2-3
CASSLRGYTSTDTQYF
TGTGCCAGCAGCTTAAGAGGGTATACTAGCACAGATACGCAGTATTTT
>TRBV29-1|NA|NA|TRBJ2-2
CSVELGGGELFF
TGCAGCGTTGAGTTGGGTGGCGGGGAGCTGTTTTTT
>TRBV29-1|TRBD1|NA|TRBJ1-1
CSVERGRGNTEAFF
TGCAGCGTTGAAAGGGGGCGGGGGAACACTGAAGCTTTCTTT
>TRBV6-2/TRBV6-3|NA|few|TRBJ1-3
CASSNGGNSGNTIYF
TGTGCCAGCAGTAACGGGGGAAACTCTGGAAACACCATATATTTT
>TRBV5-5|NA|NA|TRBJ1-1
CASQTPNTEAFF
TGTGCCAGCCAGACGCCGAACACTGAAGCTTTCTTT
>TRBV11-3|NA|NA|TRBJ2-1
CASSLRVNTVYNEQFF
TGTGCCAGCAGCTTACGCGTCAACACTGTCTACAATGAGCAGTTCTTC
>TRBV6-6|NA|NA|TRBJ2-2
CASSYSAQGRAGELFF
TGTGCCAGCAGTTACTCGGCGCAGGGGAGAGCCGGGGAGCTGTTTTTT
>TRBV15|NA|NA|TRBJ2-1
CATSRDKTAFNEQFF
TGTGCCACCAGCAGAGATAAGACAGCCTTCAATGAGCAGTTCTTC
>TRBV6-6|TRBD1|NA|TRBJ1-2
CASIRQGADGYTF
TGTGCCAGCATTCGACAGGGGGCGGATGGCTACACCTTC
>TRBV2|TRBD1|medium-sized|TRBJ2-7
CASSDVGPRDRGEVEQYF
TGTGCCAGCAGTGACGTAGGTCCCCGCGACAGGGGGGAGGTCGAGCAGTACTTC
>TRBV2|TRBD2|NA|TRBJ2-7
CASSVLAGYNEQYF
TGTGCCAGCAGTGTTCTAGCGGGATACAACGAGCAGTACTTC
>TRBV6-1|NA|NA|TRBJ1-5
CASSEARGSVAQHF
TGTGCCAGCAGTGAAGCGCGCGGTAGTGTGGCCCAGCATTTT
>TRBV5-8|NA|few|TRBJ2-2
CAGGVLNTGELFF
TGTGCCGGAGGGGTCCTGAACACCGGGGAGCTGTTTTTT
>TRBV28|NA|few|TRBJ2-4
CASSPSISGNIQYF
TGTGCCAGCAGTCCGTCGATCAGCGGGAACATTCAGTACTTC
>TRBV6-2/TRBV6-3|NA|NA|TRBJ1-5
CASSYPGTANQPQHF
TGTGCCAGCAGTTACCCAGGGACCGCGAATCAGCCCCAGCATTTT
>TRBV5-5|NA|NA|TRBJ1-2
CASSFGGANYGYTF
TGTGCCAGCAGCTTCGGAGGAGCTAACTATGGCTACACCTTC
>TRBV28|TRBD1|once|TRBJ2-7
CASSLSGQGIYEQYF
TGTGCCAGCAGTTTATCCGGACAGGGGATATACGAGCAGTACTTC
>TRBV2|TRBD2|medium-sized|TRBJ2-1
CASSEEASGNSYNEQFF
TGTGCCAGCAGTGAAGAGGCTAGCGGGAACTCCTACAATGAGCAGTTCTTC
>TRBV19|NA|NA|TRBJ1-5
CASNGFLSNQPQHF
TGTGCCAGTAACGGGTTCCTTAGCAATCAGCCCCAGCATTTT
>TRBV7-8|TRBD1|NA|TRBJ1-3
CASSLTQGSGNTIYF
TGTGCCAGCAGCTTGACACAGGGGAGTGGAAACACCATATATTTT
>TRBV2|TRBD1|NA|TRBJ2-3
CASRPDRGRDTQYF
TGTGCCAGCCGCCCAGACAGGGGGAGAGATACGCAGTATTTT
>TRBV19|NA|NA|TRBJ1-4
CASKRDRATNEKLFF
TGTGCCAGTAAGAGGGACCGAGCAACTAATGAAAAACTGTTTTTT
>TRBV7-2|TRBD2|NA|TRBJ2-1
CASSVGLAGGLNEQFF
TGTGCCAGCAGCGTGGGACTAGCGGGGGGGCTCAATGAGCAGTTCTTC
>TRBV30|NA|NA|TRBJ1-1
CAWVAVRNTEAFF
TGTGCCTGGGTGGCTGTCCGGAACACTGAAGCTTTCTTT
>TRBV24-1|NA|NA|TRBJ1-4
CATSGSPPDEKLFF
TGTGCCACCAGTGGAAGTCCCCCGGATGAAAAACTGTTTTTT
>TRBV18|NA|NA|TRBJ1-1
CASSPPTGSHEAFF
TGTGCCAGCTCACCCCCGACAGGCTCGCATGAAGCTTTCTTT
>TRBV11-3|NA|NA|TRBJ1-3
CASSVRGATGSSGNTIYF
TGTGCCAGCAGCGTTAGGGGGGCAACGGGATCTTCTGGAAACACCATATATTTT